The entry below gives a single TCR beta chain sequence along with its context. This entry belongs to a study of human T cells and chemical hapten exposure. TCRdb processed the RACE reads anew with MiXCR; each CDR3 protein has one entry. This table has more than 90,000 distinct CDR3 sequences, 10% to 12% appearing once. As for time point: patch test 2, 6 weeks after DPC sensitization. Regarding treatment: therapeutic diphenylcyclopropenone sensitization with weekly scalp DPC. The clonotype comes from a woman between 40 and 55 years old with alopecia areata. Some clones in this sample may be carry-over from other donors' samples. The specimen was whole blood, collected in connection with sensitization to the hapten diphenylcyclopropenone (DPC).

CDR3 DNA: TGCAGTCGTGAACCCGCCAGGCCGAACACTGAAGCTTTCTTT. This codes for CSREPARPNTEAFF. V and J are TRBV20-1 and TRBJ1-1; D is uncertain. This CDR3 comprises 14 residues. V was pared by 8 bases and J by 1 base, with 17 bases between. Germline values: CDR1 DFQATT, CDR2 SNEGSKA (reference sequence).